This T cell receptor beta chain comes out of a study of PD-1 blockade in classical Hodgkin lymphoma. This clone came up once. The target antigen is unknown. CDR1 SNHLY and CDR2 FYNNEI come from the germline V gene. V lost 8 bases and J 3 bases, leaving 7 bases between the germline ends. The CDR3 covers 11 residues. Broader study findings: Newly diagnosed patients had baseline TCR diversity that was reportedly lower than that of healthy donors. Baseline diversity was lower in partial responders and progressors than complete responders.

The table came from immunoSEQ multiplex PCR; TCRdb's copy has only in-frame clones and leaves some out. The profile shows about 90,000 clones, nearly 85% of them singletons. The sample's time point: cycle 4 day 1 (C4D1), after 6 weeks of nivolumab. Brentuximab vedotin exposure varied, and every patient relapsed after autologous stem cell transplantation. Sequences were derived from peripheral blood mononuclear cells (PBMCs), sampled before the fourth cycle of nivolumab. This receptor was identified in a human donor with classical Hodgkin lymphoma. The V and J genes are TRBV2 and TRBJ2-5; TRBD1 is a possible D gene (5 bases). As DNA, the CDR3 is TGTGCCAGCGCACAGGAAGAGACCCAGTACTTC. This encodes CASAQEETQYF. Using reference TRBV2 and TRBJ2-5 for the parts outside the CDR3, the full variable domain is EPEVTQTPSHQVTQMGQEVILRCVPISNHLYFYWYRQILGQKVEFLVSFYNNEISEKSEIFDDQFSVERPDGSNFTLKIRSTKLEDSAMYFCASAQEETQYFGPGTRLLVL.